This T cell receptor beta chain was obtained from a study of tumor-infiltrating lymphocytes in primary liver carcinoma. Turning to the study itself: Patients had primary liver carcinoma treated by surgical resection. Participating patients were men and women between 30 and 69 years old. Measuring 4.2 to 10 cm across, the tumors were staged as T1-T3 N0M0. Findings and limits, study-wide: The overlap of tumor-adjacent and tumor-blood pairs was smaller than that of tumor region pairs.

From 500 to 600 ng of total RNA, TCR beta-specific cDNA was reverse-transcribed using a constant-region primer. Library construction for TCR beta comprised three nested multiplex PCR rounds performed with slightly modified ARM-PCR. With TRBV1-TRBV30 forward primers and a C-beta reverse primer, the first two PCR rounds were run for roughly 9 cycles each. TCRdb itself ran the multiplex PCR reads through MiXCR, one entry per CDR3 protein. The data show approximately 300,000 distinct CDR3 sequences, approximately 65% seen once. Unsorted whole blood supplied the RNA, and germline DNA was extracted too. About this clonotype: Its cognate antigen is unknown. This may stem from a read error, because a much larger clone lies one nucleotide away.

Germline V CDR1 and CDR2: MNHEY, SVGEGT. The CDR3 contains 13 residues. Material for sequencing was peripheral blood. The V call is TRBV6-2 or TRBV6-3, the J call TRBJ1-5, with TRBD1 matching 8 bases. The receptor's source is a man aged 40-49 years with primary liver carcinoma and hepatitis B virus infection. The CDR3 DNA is TGTGCCAGCAGGGGGACAGGCAATCAGCCCCAGAATTTT. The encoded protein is CASRGTGNQPQNF.